These T cell receptor beta chains were read from a single sample in a study of regulatory T cells in long-lasting Graves disease. TCRdb independently ran MiXCR on the multiplex PCR reads; one entry per CDR3 protein. The repertoire holds 400,000 to 500,000 distinct CDR3 sequences, roughly 15% seen once, with approximately 15% in the top ten. These data were likewise used in another study, on T cells in Graves' hyperthyroidism and ophthalmopathy.

This sample comprised peripheral blood mononuclear cells (PBMCs), obtained at new diagnosis, from a patient treated with antithyroid drugs. These receptors originate from a woman between 45 and 60 years old with Graves disease. The CDR3 runs from the conserved cysteine through the conserved F or W. The order of the fields is V gene, D gene, clone size, J gene, CDR3 DNA, CDR3 protein. A D gene is named only where the DNA matches it firmly. Rows may omit the clone size; those that give it use once, few, many or a size class.

V: TRBV10-2
D: TRBD1
size: few
J: TRBJ2-1
DNA: TGCGCCAGCAGTGATACAGGGGTTGAGCAGTTCTTC
CDR3: CASSDTGVEQFF

V: TRBV29-1
D: TRBD2
size: NA
J: TRBJ2-3
DNA: TGCAGCGTTGCTAGCGGGTCAACAGATACGCAGTATTTT
CDR3: CSVASGSTDTQYF

V: TRBV12-3/TRBV12-4
D: NA
size: many
J: TRBJ2-5
DNA: TGTGCCAGCAGTTTTAACCCCCAGAGTAGTCGAGAGACCCAGTACTTC
CDR3: CASSFNPQSSRETQYF

V: TRBV20-1
D: NA
size: few
J: TRBJ1-1
DNA: TGCAGTGCTTGGGTAATCGGTGAAGCTTTCTTT
CDR3: CSAWVIGEAFF

V: TRBV27
D: NA
size: NA
J: TRBJ2-7
DNA: TGTGCCAGCCGACACGGAGCCTACGAGCAGTACTTC
CDR3: CASRHGAYEQYF

V: TRBV11-2
D: NA
size: many
J: TRBJ2-1
DNA: TGTGCCAGCAGCTCAAGATTCCTCGCGCACCCCCTCGGGAATGAGCAGTTCTTC
CDR3: CASSSRFLAHPLGNEQFF

V: TRBV30
D: TRBD1
size: few
J: TRBJ2-1
DNA: TGTGCCTGGGGGCGGTCAGGGGGTCAGTTCTTC
CDR3: CAWGRSGGQFF

V: TRBV11-2
D: TRBD1
size: many
J: TRBJ2-7
DNA: TGTGCCAGCAGCGGTTATCAGCCGGGACAGGGGAGCCTATACGAGCAGTACTTC
CDR3: CASSGYQPGQGSLYEQYF

V: TRBV7-6
D: TRBD2
size: few
J: TRBJ2-1
DNA: TGTGCCAGCAGCAAACTAGCGGGGTCAAACAATGAGCAGTTCTTC
CDR3: CASSKLAGSNNEQFF

V: TRBV20-1
D: TRBD2
size: few
J: TRBJ2-7
DNA: TGCAGTGCCCCGACTAGCCCATACGAGCAGTACTTC
CDR3: CSAPTSPYEQYF

V: TRBV30
D: NA
size: many
J: TRBJ1-1
DNA: TGTGCCCTGGAGGGTGAAGCTTTCTTT
CDR3: CALEGEAFF

V: TRBV12-3/TRBV12-4
D: TRBD2
size: NA
J: TRBJ2-3
DNA: TGTGCCAGCAGCACCGGACTAGGGAGGGTAGATACGCAGTATTTT
CDR3: CASSTGLGRVDTQYF

V: TRBV7-6
D: TRBD2
size: many
J: TRBJ2-2
DNA: TGTGCCAGCAGCTTAGGGATCCGCGGGGGGACGAACACCGGGGAGCTGTTTTTT
CDR3: CASSLGIRGGTNTGELFF

V: TRBV29-1
D: TRBD1
size: few
J: TRBJ1-3
DNA: TGCAGCGCCTGGGACAGGGCAAACTCTGGAAACACCATATATTTT
CDR3: CSAWDRANSGNTIYF

V: TRBV11-2
D: NA
size: NA
J: TRBJ2-1
DNA: TGTGCCAGCAGCTTAGATAACGGGGGCGCCGAGCAGTTCTTC
CDR3: CASSLDNGGAEQFF

V: TRBV27
D: TRBD1
size: many
J: TRBJ2-5
DNA: TGTGCCAGCAGTGAGACCCGACAGGGGGGGACCCAGTACTTC
CDR3: CASSETRQGGTQYF

V: TRBV27
D: NA
size: many
J: TRBJ2-1
DNA: TGTGCCAGCAGTACCCCATTGGGGAGCTCCTACAATGAGCAGTTCTTC
CDR3: CASSTPLGSSYNEQFF

V: TRBV19
D: TRBD2
size: NA
J: TRBJ2-1
DNA: TGTGCCAGTACCTCGACTAGCGGGAGTTACAATGAGCAGTTCTTC
CDR3: CASTSTSGSYNEQFF

V: TRBV11-1
D: NA
size: many
J: TRBJ2-2
DNA: TGTGCCAGCAGCTTGTATACCGGGGAGCTGTTTTTT
CDR3: CASSLYTGELFF

V: TRBV6-1
D: NA
size: NA
J: TRBJ2-2
DNA: TGTGCCAGCAGGAGGGCGGGCACCGGGGAGCTGTTTTTT
CDR3: CASRRAGTGELFF

V: TRBV19
D: NA
size: NA
J: TRBJ2-2
DNA: TGTGCCAGTATGTGGGTAGCGGTCGGGGAGCTGTTTTTT
CDR3: CASMWVAVGELFF

V: TRBV3-1
D: NA
size: NA
J: TRBJ2-3
DNA: TGTGCCAGCAGCCAGGGGTCTCTCACAGATACGCAGTATTTT
CDR3: CASSQGSLTDTQYF

V: TRBV4-2
D: NA
size: few
J: TRBJ2-2
DNA: TGTGCCAGCAGCCAAGAGGGGTTCGCGAACACCGGGGAGCTGTTTTTT
CDR3: CASSQEGFANTGELFF

V: TRBV6-1
D: TRBD1
size: NA
J: TRBJ2-2
DNA: TGTGCCAGCAGCCCGATGACAGGGTTTGCCGGGGAGCTGTTTTTT
CDR3: CASSPMTGFAGELFF

V: TRBV5-1
D: TRBD1
size: many
J: TRBJ2-7
DNA: TGCGCCAGCAGCTTGTTTGGACAGGGGGCATCCTACGAGCAGTACTTC
CDR3: CASSLFGQGASYEQYF

V: TRBV7-6
D: NA
size: many
J: TRBJ2-5
DNA: TGTGCCAGCAGCTCCTTGACAGGGACTCAAGAGACCCAGTACTTC
CDR3: CASSSLTGTQETQYF

V: TRBV28
D: NA
size: many
J: TRBJ2-1
DNA: TGTGCCAGCAGTTTAGCGGCTAGCGATTACAATGAGCAGTTCTTC
CDR3: CASSLAASDYNEQFF

V: TRBV28
D: TRBD2
size: many
J: TRBJ2-2
DNA: TGTGCCAGCAGGCCGGGACTAGCAGCCACCGGGGAGCTGTTTTTT
CDR3: CASRPGLAATGELFF

V: TRBV5-5
D: TRBD2
size: many
J: TRBJ2-5
DNA: TGTGCCAGCAGCCCGGGGACTAGCGGGAGAGTGGAGACCCAGTACTTC
CDR3: CASSPGTSGRVETQYF

V: TRBV6-1
D: NA
size: few
J: TRBJ1-4
DNA: TGTGCCAGCAGAGAACCAGGGGTCGCGGAAAAACTGTTTTTT
CDR3: CASREPGVAEKLFF

V: TRBV20-1
D: TRBD2
size: few
J: TRBJ2-1
DNA: TGCAGTGCTCCAAAAAAACCCGGAACTAGCGGGAGTTGGTCCCTCTACAATGAGCAGTTCTTC
CDR3: CSAPKKPGTSGSWSLYNEQFF

V: TRBV27
D: TRBD1
size: NA
J: TRBJ2-2
DNA: TGTGCCAGCAGTTCTACCCGGGACAGGGAGAACACCGGGGAGCTGTTTTTT
CDR3: CASSSTRDRENTGELFF

V: TRBV27
D: NA
size: few
J: TRBJ1-2
DNA: TGTGCCAGCAGTTTATATTCCAGGGGAGGCTATGGCTACACCTTC
CDR3: CASSLYSRGGYGYTF

V: TRBV19
D: NA
size: few
J: TRBJ1-4
DNA: TGTGCCAGTACCAAACGGGAGGGTGGAGCAAATGAAAAACTGTTTTTT
CDR3: CASTKREGGANEKLFF

V: TRBV28
D: NA
size: many
J: TRBJ1-4
DNA: TGTGCCAGCGGGTGGGGAACTAATGAAAAACTGTTTTTT
CDR3: CASGWGTNEKLFF

V: TRBV27
D: NA
size: many
J: TRBJ2-3
DNA: TGTGCCAGCAGTTTAAGGGACACAACTAGCACAGATACGCAGTATTTT
CDR3: CASSLRDTTSTDTQYF

V: TRBV7-2
D: NA
size: NA
J: TRBJ1-3
DNA: TGTGCCAGCAGCTTAGACGGGCCTGGAAACACCATATATTTT
CDR3: CASSLDGPGNTIYF

V: TRBV4-1
D: TRBD1
size: NA
J: TRBJ1-2
DNA: TGCGCCAGCAGCCAAGATCCCCCGGGACAGGGACCGTATGGCTACACCTTC
CDR3: CASSQDPPGQGPYGYTF

V: TRBV3-1
D: NA
size: many
J: TRBJ1-2
DNA: TGTGCCAGCAGCCAAGAGGACGTATCCTATGGCTACACCTTC
CDR3: CASSQEDVSYGYTF

V: TRBV5-1
D: NA
size: few
J: TRBJ2-5
DNA: TGCGCCAGCAGCACCCGCCGGAATCCGTGGGAGGAGACCCAGTACTTC
CDR3: CASSTRRNPWEETQYF

V: TRBV6-2/TRBV6-3
D: TRBD1
size: many
J: TRBJ2-7
DNA: TGTGCCAGCAGACCAGGACAGGGGGGATCCTACGAGCAGTACTTC
CDR3: CASRPGQGGSYEQYF

V: TRBV20-1
D: TRBD2
size: few
J: TRBJ2-1
DNA: TGCAGTGCTAGAGGGACTAGCGGGAGCACGTATGAGCAGTTCTTC
CDR3: CSARGTSGSTYEQFF

V: TRBV18
D: TRBD1
size: few
J: TRBJ2-7
DNA: TGTGCCAGCTCAACCCAGGACAGGGGATATTCCTACGAGCAGTACTTC
CDR3: CASSTQDRGYSYEQYF

V: TRBV20-1
D: NA
size: few
J: TRBJ1-2
DNA: TGCAGTGCCAGTCAGGACATTCGGGGCTACACCTTC
CDR3: CSASQDIRGYTF

V: TRBV10-1
D: NA
size: few
J: TRBJ2-2
DNA: TGCGCCAGCAGCGGAGGGGGGACTACAAACACCGGGGAGCTGTTTTTT
CDR3: CASSGGGTTNTGELFF

V: TRBV18
D: TRBD2
size: few
J: TRBJ2-3
DNA: TGTGCCAGCTCACCAACTAGCGGGAGTCGGAACACAGATACGCAGTATTTT
CDR3: CASSPTSGSRNTDTQYF

V: TRBV10-3
D: TRBD2
size: few
J: TRBJ2-3
DNA: TGTGCCATCAGACCAGCGAGGACTAGCGGGGGGAACACAGATACGCAGTATTTT
CDR3: CAIRPARTSGGNTDTQYF